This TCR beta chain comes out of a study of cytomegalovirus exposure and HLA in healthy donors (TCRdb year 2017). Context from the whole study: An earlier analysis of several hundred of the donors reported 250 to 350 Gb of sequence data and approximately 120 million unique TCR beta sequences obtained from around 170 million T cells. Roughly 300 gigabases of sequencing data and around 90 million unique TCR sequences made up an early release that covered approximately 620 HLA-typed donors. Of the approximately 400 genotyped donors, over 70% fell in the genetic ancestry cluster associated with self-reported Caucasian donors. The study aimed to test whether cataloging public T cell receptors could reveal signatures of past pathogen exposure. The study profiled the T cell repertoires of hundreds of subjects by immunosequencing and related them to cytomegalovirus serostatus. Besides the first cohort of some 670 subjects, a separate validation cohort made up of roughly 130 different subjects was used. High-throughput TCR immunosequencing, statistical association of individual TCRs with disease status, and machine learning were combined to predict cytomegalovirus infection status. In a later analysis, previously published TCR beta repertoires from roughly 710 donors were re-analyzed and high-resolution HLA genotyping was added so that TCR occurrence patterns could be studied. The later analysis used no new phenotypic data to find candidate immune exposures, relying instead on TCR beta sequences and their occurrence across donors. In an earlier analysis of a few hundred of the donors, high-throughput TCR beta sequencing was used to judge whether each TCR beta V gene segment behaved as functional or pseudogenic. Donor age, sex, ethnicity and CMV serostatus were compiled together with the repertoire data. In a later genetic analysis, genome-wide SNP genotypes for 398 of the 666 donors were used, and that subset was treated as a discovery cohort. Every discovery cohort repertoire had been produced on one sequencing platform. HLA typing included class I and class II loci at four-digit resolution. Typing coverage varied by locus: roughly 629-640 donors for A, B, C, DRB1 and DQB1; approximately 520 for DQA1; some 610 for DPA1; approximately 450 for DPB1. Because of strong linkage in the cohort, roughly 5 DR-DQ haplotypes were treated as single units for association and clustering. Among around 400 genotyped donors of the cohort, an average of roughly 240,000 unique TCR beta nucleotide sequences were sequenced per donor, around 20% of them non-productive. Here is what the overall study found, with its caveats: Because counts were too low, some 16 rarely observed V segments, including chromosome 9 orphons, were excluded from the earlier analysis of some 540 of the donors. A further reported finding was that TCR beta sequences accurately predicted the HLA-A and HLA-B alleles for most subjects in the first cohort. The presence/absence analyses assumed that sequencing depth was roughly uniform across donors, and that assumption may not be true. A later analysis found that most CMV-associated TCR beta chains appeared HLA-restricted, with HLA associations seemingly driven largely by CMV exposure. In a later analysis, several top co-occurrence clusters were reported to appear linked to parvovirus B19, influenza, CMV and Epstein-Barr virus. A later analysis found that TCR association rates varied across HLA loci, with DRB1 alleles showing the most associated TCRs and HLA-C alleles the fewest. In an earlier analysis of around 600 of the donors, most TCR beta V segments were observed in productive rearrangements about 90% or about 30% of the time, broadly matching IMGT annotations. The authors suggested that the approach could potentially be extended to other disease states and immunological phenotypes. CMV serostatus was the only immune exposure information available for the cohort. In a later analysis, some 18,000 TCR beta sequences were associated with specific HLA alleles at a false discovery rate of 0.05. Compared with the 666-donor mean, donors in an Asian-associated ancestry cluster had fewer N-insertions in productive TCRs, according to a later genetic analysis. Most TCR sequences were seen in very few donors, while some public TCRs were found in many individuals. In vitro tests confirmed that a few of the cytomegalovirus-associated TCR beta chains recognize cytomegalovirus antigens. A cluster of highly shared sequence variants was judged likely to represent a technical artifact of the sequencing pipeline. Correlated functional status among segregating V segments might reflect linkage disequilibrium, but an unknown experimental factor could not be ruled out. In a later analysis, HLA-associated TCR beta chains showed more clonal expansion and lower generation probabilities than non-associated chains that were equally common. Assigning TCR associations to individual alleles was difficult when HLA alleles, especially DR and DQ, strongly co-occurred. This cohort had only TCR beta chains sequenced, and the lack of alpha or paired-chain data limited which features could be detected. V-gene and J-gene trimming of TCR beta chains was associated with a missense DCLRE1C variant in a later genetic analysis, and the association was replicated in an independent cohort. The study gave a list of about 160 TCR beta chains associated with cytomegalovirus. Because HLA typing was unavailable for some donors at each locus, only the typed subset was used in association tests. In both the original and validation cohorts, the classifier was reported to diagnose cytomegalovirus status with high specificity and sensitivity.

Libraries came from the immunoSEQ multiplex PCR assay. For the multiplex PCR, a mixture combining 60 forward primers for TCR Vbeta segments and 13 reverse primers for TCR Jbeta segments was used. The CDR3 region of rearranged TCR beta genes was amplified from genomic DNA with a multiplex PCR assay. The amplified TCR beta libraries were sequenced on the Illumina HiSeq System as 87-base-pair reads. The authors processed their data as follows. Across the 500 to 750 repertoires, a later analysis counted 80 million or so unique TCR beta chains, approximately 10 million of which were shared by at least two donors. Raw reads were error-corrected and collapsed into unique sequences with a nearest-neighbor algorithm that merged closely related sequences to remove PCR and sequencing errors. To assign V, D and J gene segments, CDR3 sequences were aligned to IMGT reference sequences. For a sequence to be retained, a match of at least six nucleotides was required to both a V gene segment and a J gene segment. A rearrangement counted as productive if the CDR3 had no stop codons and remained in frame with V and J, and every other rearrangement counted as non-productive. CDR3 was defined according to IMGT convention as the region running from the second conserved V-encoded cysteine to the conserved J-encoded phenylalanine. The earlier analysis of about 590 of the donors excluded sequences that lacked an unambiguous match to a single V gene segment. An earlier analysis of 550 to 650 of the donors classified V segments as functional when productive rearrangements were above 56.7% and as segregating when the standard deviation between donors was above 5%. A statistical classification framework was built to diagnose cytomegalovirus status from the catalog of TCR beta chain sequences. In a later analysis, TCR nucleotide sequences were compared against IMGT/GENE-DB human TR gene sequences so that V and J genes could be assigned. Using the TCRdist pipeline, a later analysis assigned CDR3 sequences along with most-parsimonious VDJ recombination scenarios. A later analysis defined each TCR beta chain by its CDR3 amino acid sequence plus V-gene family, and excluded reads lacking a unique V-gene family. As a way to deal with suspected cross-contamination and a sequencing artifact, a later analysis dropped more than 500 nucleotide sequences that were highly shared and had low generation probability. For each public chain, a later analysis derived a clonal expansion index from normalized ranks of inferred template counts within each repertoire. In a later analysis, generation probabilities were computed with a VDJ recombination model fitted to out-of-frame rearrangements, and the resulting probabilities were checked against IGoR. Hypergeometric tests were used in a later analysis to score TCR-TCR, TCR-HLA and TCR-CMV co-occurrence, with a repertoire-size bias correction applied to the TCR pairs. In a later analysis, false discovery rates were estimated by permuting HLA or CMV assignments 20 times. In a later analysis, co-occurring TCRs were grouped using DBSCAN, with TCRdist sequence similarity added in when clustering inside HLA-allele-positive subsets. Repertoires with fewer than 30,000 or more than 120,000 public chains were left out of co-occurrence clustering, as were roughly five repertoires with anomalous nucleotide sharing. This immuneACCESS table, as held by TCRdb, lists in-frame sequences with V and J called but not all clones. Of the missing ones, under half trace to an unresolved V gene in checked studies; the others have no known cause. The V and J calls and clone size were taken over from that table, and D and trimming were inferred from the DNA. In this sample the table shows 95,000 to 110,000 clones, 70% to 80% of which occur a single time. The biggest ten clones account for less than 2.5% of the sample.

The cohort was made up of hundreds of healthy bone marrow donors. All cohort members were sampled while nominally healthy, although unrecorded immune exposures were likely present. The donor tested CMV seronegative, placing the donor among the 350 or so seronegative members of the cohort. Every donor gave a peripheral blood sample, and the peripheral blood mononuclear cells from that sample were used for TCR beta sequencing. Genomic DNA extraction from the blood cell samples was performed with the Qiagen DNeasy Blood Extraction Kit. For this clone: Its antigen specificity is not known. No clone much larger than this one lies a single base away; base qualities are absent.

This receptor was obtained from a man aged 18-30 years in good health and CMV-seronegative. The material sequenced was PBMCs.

The CDR3 corresponds to CASSLMSRNGQETQYF. The DNA reads TGTGCCAGCAGCTTAATGTCACGCAACGGTCAAGAGACCCAGTACTTC. The chain couples TRBV7-2 to TRBJ2-5; there is no confident call for the D gene. The germline V gene specifies SGHTA as CDR1 and FQGNSA as CDR2. From its cysteine to its phenylalanine, the CDR3 spans 16 amino acids. Kept here is only the CDR3 DNA, which spans 48 bases and is read in frame from base 1. V sheds 2 bases and J sheds 2 bases, leaving 15 bases between their ends.